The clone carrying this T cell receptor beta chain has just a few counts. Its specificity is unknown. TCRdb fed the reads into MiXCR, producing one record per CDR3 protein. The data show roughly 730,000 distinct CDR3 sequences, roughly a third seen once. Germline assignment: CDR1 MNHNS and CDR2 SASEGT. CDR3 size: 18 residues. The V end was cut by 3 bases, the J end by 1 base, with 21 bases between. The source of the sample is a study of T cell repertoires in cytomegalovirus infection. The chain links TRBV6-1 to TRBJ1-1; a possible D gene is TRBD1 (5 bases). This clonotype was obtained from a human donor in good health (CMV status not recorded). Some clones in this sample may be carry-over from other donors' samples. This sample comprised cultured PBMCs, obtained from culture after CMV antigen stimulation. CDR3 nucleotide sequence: TGTGCCAGCAGTGAGGGAAGGGGCCGCCCCGGGGGGAACACTGAAGCTTTCTTT. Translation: CASSEGRGRPGGNTEAFF.